This T cell receptor beta chain was found in a study of blood T cell repertoires in COVID-19. Trimming removed 2 bases from V and 1 base from J, with 14 bases in between. The V gene's germline CDR1 is MNHEY and CDR2 SVGAGI. This CDR3 contains 16 residues. Produced via immunoSEQ multiplex PCR; TCRdb's table is partial and in-frame only. The table includes approximately 300,000 clones, approximately 91% detected once. The V and J genes are TRBV6-5 and TRBJ1-2; the D gene is possibly TRBD1 (5 bases). This clonotype was obtained from a woman aged 25 to 39 who had been exposed to COVID-19. The sample taken for sequencing was PBMCs or T cells enriched from blood (not recorded which). CDR3: CASSYRVSRDNYGYTF. The CDR3 region has the DNA TGTGCCAGCAGTTACCGTGTGTCCAGGGATAACTATGGCTACACCTTC.